The entry below describes one T cell receptor (beta chain). Antigen specificity is unknown. The data were obtained in a study of T cell responses to AZD1222 COVID-19 vaccine. Clones were read by immunoSEQ multiplex PCR, and TCRdb kept only the in-frame ones, dropping some. The repertoire holds more than 140,000 clones, approximately 90% seen once, with 5% in the top ten. Findings and caveats of the study: Only five or six people who got AZD1222 tested seropositive at baseline.

The CDR3 is 17 amino acids. Germline values: CDR1 MNHEY, CDR2 SVGEGT. Deletions cut 2 bases from V and 6 bases from J, with 22 bases between. This TCR was sampled from an adult in good health. The sequencing used peripheral blood, collected on day 0 of AZD1222 vaccination. This chain joins TRBV6-2 or TRBV6-3 and TRBJ1-1; perhaps TRBD1 as D (5 bases). This chain's CDR3 is CASSYGAGRASNPEAFF. CDR3 DNA: TGTGCCAGCAGTTACGGGGCCGGGCGGGCGTCTAACCCTGAAGCTTTCTTT.